These T cell receptor beta chains were read from a single sample in a study of early T cells in non-severe SARS-CoV-2 infection. TCRdb reanalysed the 5' RACE reads using MiXCR and keeps one entry per CDR3 protein. The sample lists about 23,000 distinct CDR3 sequences, over 4% seen once, with about 7.8% in the top ten. Sequencing used whole blood. The source is an adult who was a healthcare worker with PCR-confirmed SARS-CoV-2 infection or an uninfected control (not recorded which). CDR3s include the opening cysteine and the closing phenylalanine or tryptophan. A D gene is named only where the DNA matches it firmly. Clone size appears in some rows only: once, few, many, or a class for an expanded clone.

d_call j_call v_call clone_size cdr3_aa cdr3_nt
TRBD1 TRBJ2-3 TRBV11-3 medium-sized CASSLGKGATNTQYF TGTGCCAGCAGCTTAGGAAAGGGGGCAACAAATACGCAGTATTTT
TRBD1 TRBJ1-4 TRBV9 many CASSVAQGATNEKLFF TGTGCCAGCAGCGTAGCCCAGGGGGCAACTAATGAAAAACTGTTTTTT
NA TRBJ1-3 TRBV5-5 many CASSSPGGGVRRRNTIYF TGTGCCAGCAGCTCACCCGGAGGAGGCGTTCGAAGAAGAAACACCATATATTTT
NA TRBJ2-3 TRBV7-2 many CASSRRTGTPISNF TGTGCCAGCAGCCGCAGGACCGGGACCCCAATCTCGAATTTT
NA TRBJ2-7 TRBV5-1 many CASSLDESGVEQYF TGCGCCAGCAGCTTGGATGAATCGGGAGTGGAGCAGTACTTC
NA TRBJ2-1 TRBV4-3 many CASSHTFQEYNEQFF TGCGCCAGCAGCCATACCTTCCAGGAGTACAATGAGCAGTTCTTC
NA TRBJ2-7 TRBV7-9 many CASSSGAYEQYF TGTGCCAGCAGTTCAGGAGCCTACGAGCAGTACTTC
NA TRBJ1-6 TRBV18 many CASSPQPTVYNSPLHF TGTGCCAGCTCACCACAACCCACAGTTTATAATTCACCCCTCCACTTT
NA TRBJ1-2 TRBV10-2 many CASTGGKETFNYGYTF TGCGCCAGCACCGGAGGTAAAGAAACATTTAACTATGGCTACACCTTC
NA TRBJ1-2 TRBV12-3/TRBV12-4 many CASSQNRYGYTF TGTGCCAGCAGTCAGAACAGATATGGCTACACCTTC
TRBD1 TRBJ2-3 TRBV6-2/TRBV6-3 NA CASSPGTGRGGNTQYF TGTGCCAGCAGCCCAGGGACAGGCCGAGGGGGGAATACGCAGTATTTT